This T cell receptor (beta chain) was documented in a study of response to subunit inactivated influenza vaccine. Overall study findings and caveats: The authors put forward the suggestion that each seasonal influenza vaccination may bring in only a limited number of new T cells.

TCRdb reprocessed the RT-PCR reads via MiXCR and lists one record per CDR3 protein. This sample carries some 300,000 distinct CDR3 sequences, about 20% of them seen once, and the ten largest clones take about a tenth. CDR3 length equals 14 residues. The germline gives CDR1 DFQATT, CDR2 SNEGSKA (reference sequence). The V end lost 3 bases, the J end lost 7 bases, and 16 bases lay between the germline ends. This clonotype occurred once. Antigen specificity is unknown. The chain combines TRBV20-1 with TRBJ1-5, with D perhaps matching TRBD1 (6 bases). The sequences come from PBMCs from blood, collected about 19 months after vaccination. The receptor was derived from a man aged 50-75 years who received an inactivated influenza vaccine. CDR3 DNA sequence: TGCAGTGCTAGCGATGTGGGGGCAGGCCAGCCCCAGCATTTT. Translating gives CSASDVGAGQPQHF.